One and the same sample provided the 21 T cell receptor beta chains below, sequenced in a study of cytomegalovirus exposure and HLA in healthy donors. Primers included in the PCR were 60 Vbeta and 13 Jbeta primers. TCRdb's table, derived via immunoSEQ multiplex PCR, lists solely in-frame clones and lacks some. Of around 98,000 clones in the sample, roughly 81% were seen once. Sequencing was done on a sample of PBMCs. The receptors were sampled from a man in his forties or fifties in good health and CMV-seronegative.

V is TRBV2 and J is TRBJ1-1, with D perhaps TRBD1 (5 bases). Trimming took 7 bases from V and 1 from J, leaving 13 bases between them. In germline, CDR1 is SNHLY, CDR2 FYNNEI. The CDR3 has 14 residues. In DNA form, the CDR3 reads TGTGCCAGCACCCAGGTCGGGGGGAACACTGAAGCTTTCTTT. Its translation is CASTQVGGNTEAFF.

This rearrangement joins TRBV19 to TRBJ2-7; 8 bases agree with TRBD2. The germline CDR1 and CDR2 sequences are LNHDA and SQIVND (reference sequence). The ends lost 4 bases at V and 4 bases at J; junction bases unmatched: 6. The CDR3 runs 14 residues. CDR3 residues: CASSNSGVWYEQYF. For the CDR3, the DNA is TGTGCCAGTAGTAATAGCGGGGTCTGGTACGAGCAGTACTTC. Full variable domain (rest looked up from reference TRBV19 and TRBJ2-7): DGGITQSPKYLFRKEGQNVTLSCEQNLNHDAMYWYRQDPGQGLRLIYYSQIVNDFQKGDIAEGYSVSREKKESFPLTVTSAQKNPTAFYLCASSNSGVWYEQYFGPGTRLTVT.

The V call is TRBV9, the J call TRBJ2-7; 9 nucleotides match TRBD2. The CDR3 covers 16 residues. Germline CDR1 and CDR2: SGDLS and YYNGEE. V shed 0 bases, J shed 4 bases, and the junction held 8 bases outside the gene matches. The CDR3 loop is CASSVGGLAGVYEQYF. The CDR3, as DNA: TGTGCCAGCAGCGTAGGAGGATTAGCGGGAGTTTACGAGCAGTACTTC.

The CDR3 sequence: CASSERGTYNEQFF. In nucleotides, the CDR3 is TGTGCCAGCAGTGAAAGGGGAACCTACAATGAGCAGTTCTTC. The chain combines TRBV6-1 with TRBJ2-1; maybe TRBD1 (5 bases). V dropped 2 bases and J dropped 2 bases, with 7 bases sitting between them. The CDR3 spans 14 residues. Germline values: CDR1 MNHNS, CDR2 SASEGT.

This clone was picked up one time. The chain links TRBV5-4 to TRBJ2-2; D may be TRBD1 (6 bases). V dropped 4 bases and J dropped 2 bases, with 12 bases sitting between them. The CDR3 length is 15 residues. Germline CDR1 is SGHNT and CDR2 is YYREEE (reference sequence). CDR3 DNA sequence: TGTGCCAGCAGCGGTCGGACAGTTAACACCGGGGAGCTGTTTTTT. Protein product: CASSGRTVNTGELFF.

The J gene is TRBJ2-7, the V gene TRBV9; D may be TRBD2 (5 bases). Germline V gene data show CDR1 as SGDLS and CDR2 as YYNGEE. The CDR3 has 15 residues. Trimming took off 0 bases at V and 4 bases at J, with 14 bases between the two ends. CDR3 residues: CASSVGGIVGYEQYF. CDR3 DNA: TGTGCCAGCAGCGTAGGAGGGATAGTCGGGTACGAGCAGTACTTC.

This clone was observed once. CDR3 region: CASSAPMWDRAYNSPLHF. In nucleotides, the CDR3 is TGTGCCAGCAGCGCTCCCATGTGGGACAGGGCTTATAATTCACCCCTCCACTTT. This chain connects TRBV5-5 to TRBJ1-6; the match to TRBD1 covers 9 bases. The CDR3 sequence is 18 residues long. Looked up from germline, CDR1 is SGHKS and CDR2 is YYEKEE (reference sequence). V was clipped by 4 bases and J by 4 bases; unmatched bases: 12. Using reference TRBV5-5 and TRBJ1-6 for the parts outside the CDR3, the full variable domain is DAGVTQSPTHLIKTRGQQVTLRCSPISGHKSVSWYQQVLGQGPQFIFQYYEKEERGRGNFPDRFSARQFPNYSSELNVNALLLGDSALYLCASSAPMWDRAYNSPLHFGNGTRLTVT.

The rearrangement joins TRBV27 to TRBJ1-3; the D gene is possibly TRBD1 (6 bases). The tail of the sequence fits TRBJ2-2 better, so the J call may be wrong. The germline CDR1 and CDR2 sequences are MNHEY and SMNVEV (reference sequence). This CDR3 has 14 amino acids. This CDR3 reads CASRRGTLTGELFF. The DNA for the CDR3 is TGTGCCAGCAGGAGGGGGACACTCACCGGGGAGCTGTTTTTT.

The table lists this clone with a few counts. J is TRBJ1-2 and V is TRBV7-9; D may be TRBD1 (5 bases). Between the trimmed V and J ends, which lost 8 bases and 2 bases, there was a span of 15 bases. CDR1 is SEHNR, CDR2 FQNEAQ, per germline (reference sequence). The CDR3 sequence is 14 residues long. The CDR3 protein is CASLPAGQNYGYTF. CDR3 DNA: TGTGCCAGCCTCCCGGCAGGGCAAAACTATGGCTACACCTTC.

This CDR3 is CASSLVGTGGYVSDTQYF. The CDR3 bases are TGTGCCAGCAGCTTAGTTGGAACGGGGGGCTATGTGTCAGATACGCAGTATTTT. The rearrangement links TRBV11-2 to TRBJ2-3; D may be TRBD2 (7 bases). CDR3 length: 18 amino acids. Germline loops: CDR1 SGHAT, CDR2 FQNNGV. V was shortened by 1 base and J by 4 bases, with 21 bases between the two germline ends.

Here the CDR3 reads CASVGPGGPWSEAFF. The DNA for the CDR3 is TGTGCCAGCGTGGGGCCAGGGGGCCCTTGGTCTGAAGCTTTCTTT. The chain employs TRBV6-5 and TRBJ1-1; 8 bases align to TRBD1. The length of the CDR3 is 15 residues. Trimming removed 8 bases from V and 6 bases from J; junction bases left unmatched: 14. The germline gives CDR1 MNHEY, CDR2 SVGAGI.

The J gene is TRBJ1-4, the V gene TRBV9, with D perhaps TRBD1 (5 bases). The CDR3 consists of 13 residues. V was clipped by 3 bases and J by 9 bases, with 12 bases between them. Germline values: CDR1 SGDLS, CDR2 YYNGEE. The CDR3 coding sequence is TGTGCCAGCAGCGCTGCGGGGGGACAAAAACTGTTTTTT. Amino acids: CASSAAGGQKLFF.

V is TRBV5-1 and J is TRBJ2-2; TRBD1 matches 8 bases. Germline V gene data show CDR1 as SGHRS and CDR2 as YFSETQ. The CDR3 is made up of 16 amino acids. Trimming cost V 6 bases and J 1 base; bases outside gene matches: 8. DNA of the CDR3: TGCGCCAGCACCGTCAGAGGGACAGGGAACACCGGGGAGCTGTTTTTT. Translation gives CASTVRGTGNTGELFF. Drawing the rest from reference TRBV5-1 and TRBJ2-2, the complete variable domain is KAGVTQTPRYLIKTRGQQVTLSCSPISGHRSVSWYQQTPGQGLQFLFEYFSETQRNKGNFPGRFSGRQFSNSRSEMNVSTLELGDSALYLCASTVRGTGNTGELFFGEGSRLTVL.

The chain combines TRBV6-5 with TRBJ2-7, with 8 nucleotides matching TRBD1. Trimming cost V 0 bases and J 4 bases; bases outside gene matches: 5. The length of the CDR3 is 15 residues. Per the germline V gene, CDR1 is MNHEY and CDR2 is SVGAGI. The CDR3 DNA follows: TGTGCCAGCAGTTACTCACAGGGGGTTGGATACGAGCAGTACTTC. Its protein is CASSYSQGVGYEQYF.

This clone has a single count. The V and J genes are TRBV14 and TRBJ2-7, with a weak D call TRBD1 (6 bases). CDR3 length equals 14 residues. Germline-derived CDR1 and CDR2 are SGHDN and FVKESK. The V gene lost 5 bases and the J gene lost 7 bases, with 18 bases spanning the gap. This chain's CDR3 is CASSNRDQGMEQYF. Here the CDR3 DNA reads TGTGCCAGCAGCAACCGGGACCAGGGGATGGAGCAGTACTTC.

CDR3 in amino acids: CASSVGLAGEEQFF. Here the CDR3 DNA reads TGTGCCAGCAGCGTGGGACTAGCGGGGGAAGAGCAGTTCTTC. The chain couples TRBV11-3 to TRBJ2-1, with 14 bases identical to TRBD2. This CDR3 is 14 amino acids long. The germline CDR1 and CDR2 sequences are SGHNT and YENEEA. Unmatched junction bases numbered 4, after V lost 5 bases and J lost 10 bases.

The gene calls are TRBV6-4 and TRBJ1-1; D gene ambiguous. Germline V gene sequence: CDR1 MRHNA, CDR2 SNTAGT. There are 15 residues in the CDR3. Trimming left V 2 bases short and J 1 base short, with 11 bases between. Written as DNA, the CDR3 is TGTGCCAGCAGTGACCAGCAAAACAGGAACACTGAAGCTTTCTTT. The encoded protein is CASSDQQNRNTEAFF.

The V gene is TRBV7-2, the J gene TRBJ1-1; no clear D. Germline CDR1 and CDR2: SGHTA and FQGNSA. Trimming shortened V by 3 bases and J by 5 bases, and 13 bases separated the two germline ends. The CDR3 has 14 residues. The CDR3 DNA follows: TGTGCCAGCAGCTTGTATTCCCCAGAAACTGAAGCTTTCTTT. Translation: CASSLYSPETEAFF.

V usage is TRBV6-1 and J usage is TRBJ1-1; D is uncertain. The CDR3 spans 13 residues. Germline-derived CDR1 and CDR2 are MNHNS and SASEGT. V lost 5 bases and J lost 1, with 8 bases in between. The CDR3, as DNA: TGTGCCAGCAGTCCAAATTGGAACACTGAAGCTTTCTTT. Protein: CASSPNWNTEAFF.

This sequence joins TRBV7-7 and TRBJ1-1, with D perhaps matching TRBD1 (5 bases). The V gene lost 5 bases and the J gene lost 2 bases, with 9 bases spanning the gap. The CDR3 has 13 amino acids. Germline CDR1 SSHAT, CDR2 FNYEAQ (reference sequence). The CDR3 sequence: CASSLDSNTEAFF. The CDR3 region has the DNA TGTGCCAGCAGCCTCGACAGCAACACTGAAGCTTTCTTT.

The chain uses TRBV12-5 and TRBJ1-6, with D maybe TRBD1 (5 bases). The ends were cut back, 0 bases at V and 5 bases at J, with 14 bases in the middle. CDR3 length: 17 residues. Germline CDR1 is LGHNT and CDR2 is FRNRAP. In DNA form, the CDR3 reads TGTGCTAGTGGTTTGGTTACAGGAATGTCCAATAATTCACCCCTCCACTTT. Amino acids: CASGLVTGMSNNSPLHF.